This T cell receptor beta chain was sequenced for a study of cytomegalovirus exposure and HLA in healthy donors. Findings and caveats of the study: Reports credit the classifier with highly specific, highly sensitive diagnosis of cytomegalovirus status.

As concerns this clone: The antigen remains undetermined.

Method: immunoSEQ multiplex PCR; TCRdb's copy keeps in-frame clones and lacks some. This sample has 150,000 to 200,000 clones, with roughly 86% found just once. CDR1 MDHEN and CDR2 SYDVKM come from the germline V gene. The CDR3 is 12 amino acids. V was cut by 2 bases and J by 5 bases, with 6 bases left in between. The chain joins TRBV28 to TRBJ1-2; D unclear. What was sequenced was PBMCs. The TCR originated in a man younger than 30 in good health and CMV-seropositive. The CDR3 sequence: CASSLEGYGYTF. CDR3 DNA: TGTGCCAGCAGTTTAGAGGGATATGGCTACACCTTC.